These 20 T cell receptor beta chains came from one sample sequenced in a study of shared clonotypes between healthy human individuals. The method was immunoSEQ multiplex PCR; TCRdb's version includes in-frame clones alone and lacks a portion of them. The data hold 2,500,000 or so clones, with around nine tenths observed a single time. The sample comprised naive CD4+ T cells sorted from blood. Subset meaning: CD45RA+ positively selected. The receptors shown here come from a man between 18 and 35 years old in good health.

This rearrangement joins TRBV5-6 to TRBJ2-3; possibly TRBD1 for D (6 bases). Looked up from germline, CDR1 is SGHDT and CDR2 is YYEEEE. Trimming pared 4 bases from V and 3 bases from J, leaving 15 bases between. The CDR3 has 15 amino acids. For the CDR3, the DNA is TGTGCCAGCAGCCCAGACAGGTGGGAGACAGATACGCAGTATTTT. Residues: CASSPDRWETDTQYF.

The J gene is TRBJ2-3, the V gene TRBV7-2, with 7 bases matching TRBD2. Germline values: CDR1 SGHTA, CDR2 FQGNSA. V lost 2 bases and J lost 6; bases outside the gene matches: 2. CDR3 length: 13 residues. CDR3 sequence (DNA): TGTGCCAGCAGCTTAAAGACTAGCGATACGCAGTATTTT. Translated: CASSLKTSDTQYF.

The J gene is TRBJ2-2, the V gene TRBV6-6; 7 bases align to TRBD1. Germline V CDR1 and CDR2: MNHNY, SVGAGI (reference sequence). Trimming took 8 bases from V and 8 from J; bases not matched to a gene: 11. This CDR3 spans 14 amino acids. CDR3 in DNA: TGTGCCAGCTCCGGGACAGAGGGCTCGGGGGAGCTGTTTTTT. Protein: CASSGTEGSGELFF.

The gene calls are TRBV27 and TRBJ2-3; D gene unclear. The CDR3 is 15 amino acids. V was trimmed by 2 bases and J by 0 bases, leaving 9 bases between them. CDR1 MNHEY and CDR2 SMNVEV come from the germline V gene (reference sequence). The CDR3 DNA follows: TGTGCCAGCAGTTTAGTAGTAGGGAGCACAGATACGCAGTATTTT. Its protein is CASSLVVGSTDTQYF.

In DNA form, the CDR3 reads TGTGCCAGCAGCTTGGAGCGGTTCGGGGTGTTGGAGACCCAGTACTTC. This encodes CASSLERFGVLETQYF. The gene calls are TRBV5-4 and TRBJ2-5; D is perhaps TRBD2 (5 bases). CDR3 length equals 16 residues. Germline CDR1 reads SGHNT; CDR2 reads YYREEE (reference sequence). Trimming took 0 bases from V and 5 from J, leaving 17 bases between them.

This sequence joins TRBV27 and TRBJ2-7; 7 nucleotides align to TRBD2. CDR3 size: 15 residues. V dropped 5 bases and J dropped 2; count of bases not matched to a gene: 9. The germline CDR1 and CDR2 sequences are MNHEY and SMNVEV (reference sequence). CDR3 in DNA: TGTGCCAGCAGTCAAGCCCCCGGGACTACCTACGAGCAGTACTTC. Protein: CASSQAPGTTYEQYF.

The chain combines TRBV6-1 with TRBJ2-1; 10 bases are a match to TRBD1. In germline, CDR1 is MNHNS, CDR2 SASEGT. The junction had 2 bases not matched to a gene; V was cut back by 3 bases and J by 6 bases. The CDR3 loop spans 14 amino acids. Written as DNA, the CDR3 is TGTGCCAGCAGTGATGGGGACAGGGGCAATGAGCAGTTCTTC. Protein product: CASSDGDRGNEQFF.

Note on this clone: Other DNA sequences in this sample translate to the same CDR3. The rearrangement links TRBV18 to TRBJ2-5; D gene ambiguous. Germline CDR1 KGHSH, CDR2 LQKENI. The CDR3 consists of 11 residues. V gave up 5 bases and J gave up 2 bases, with 3 bases separating them. The CDR3 protein is CASSLQETQYF. The CDR3 DNA sequence: TGTGCCAGCTCATTACAAGAGACCCAGTACTTC.

Regarding this clone: At the DNA level, this CDR3 is encoded by other sequences in the same sample as well. The chain recombines TRBV2 with TRBJ1-3; D unresolved. Germline-derived CDR1 and CDR2 are SNHLY and FYNNEI. This CDR3 contains 12 residues. V lost 4 bases and J 2 bases, leaving 3 bases between the germline ends. The CDR3 bases are TGTGCCAGCAGTGTAACTGGAAACACCATATATTTT. It specifies CASSVTGNTIYF.

The chain uses TRBV5-5 and TRBJ1-3; the D gene is possibly TRBD1 (6 bases). V lost 5 bases and J lost 0, with 15 bases in between. Looked up from germline, CDR1 is SGHKS and CDR2 is YYEKEE (reference sequence). The CDR3 runs 16 residues. The CDR3 sequence is CASSLVQGSSGNTIYF. The CDR3 DNA reads as TGTGCCAGCAGTCTGGTCCAGGGGAGCTCTGGAAACACCATATATTTT.

The rearrangement joins TRBV7-3 to TRBJ2-3; D possibly corresponds to TRBD1 (5 bases). CDR1 and CDR2 from the germline V gene are SGHTA and FQGTGA. The CDR3 consists of 15 residues. V dropped 5 bases and J dropped 2 bases, with 14 bases sitting between them. The CDR3 bases are TGTGCCAGCAGCCCCCAAGGGGCGCCCACAGATACGCAGTATTTT. Translation gives CASSPQGAPTDTQYF.

This clone was counted only a few times. The rearrangement joins TRBV2 to TRBJ2-7; no clear D. The CDR3 length is 11 residues. Germline V gene data show CDR1 as SNHLY and CDR2 as FYNNEI. The germline V and J ends were trimmed by 7 bases and 3 bases, with 7 bases remaining between them. This chain's CDR3 is CASTTHYEQYF. CDR3 sequence (DNA): TGTGCCAGCACTACTCACTACGAGCAGTACTTC.

The V gene is TRBV28, the J gene TRBJ1-2, with TRBD1 matching over 8 bases. The V segment lost 0 bases and the J segment 5 bases; nucleotides outside the gene matches: 5. The CDR3 is 15 amino acids. Germline V gene lookup returns CDR1 MDHEN and CDR2 SYDVKM. CDR3 bases: TGTGCCAGCAGTTTATGGACGGACAGGGAGTATGGCTACACCTTC. It codes for CASSLWTDREYGYTF.

This clone has only one observation. Additional DNA sequences in this sample encode the identical CDR3. The gene calls are TRBV4-1 and TRBJ2-1; possible D gene TRBD1, 6 bases. From germline, CDR1 is MGHRA and CDR2 YSYEKL. The CDR3 is made up of 16 amino acids. V dropped 0 bases and J dropped 2 bases, with 11 bases sitting between them. CDR3 residues: CASSQDLTGTYNEQFF. CDR3 coding DNA: TGCGCCAGCAGCCAAGATCTTACAGGGACCTACAATGAGCAGTTCTTC.

The rearrangement joins TRBV5-6 to TRBJ2-2; D remains unclear. The germline gives CDR1 SGHDT, CDR2 YYEEEE. The CDR3 is made up of 15 amino acids. Trimming took 0 bases from V and 5 from J, leaving 11 bases between them. This chain's CDR3 is CASSLVATTTGELFF. In DNA, the CDR3 is TGTGCCAGCAGCTTGGTCGCGACGACGACCGGGGAGCTGTTTTTT.

This clone was detected only once. The chain is built from TRBV7-3 and TRBJ1-5, with 9 nucleotides matching TRBD1. The CDR3 consists of 16 residues. The V segment lost 2 bases and the J segment 6 bases; nucleotides outside the gene matches: 8. CDR1 is SGHTA, CDR2 FQGTGA, per germline. CDR3 sequence (DNA): TGTGCCAGCAGCTTAGGTGGACAGGGGTCCACTCAGCCCCAGCATTTT. Encoded protein: CASSLGGQGSTQPQHF.

This clone was recorded a few times. The V gene is TRBV5-1, the J gene TRBJ1-2, with 7 bases matching TRBD1. CDR3 size: 14 residues. V lost 4 bases to trimming and J lost 5 bases; unmatched junction nucleotides: 8. Germline V CDR1 and CDR2: SGHRS, YFSETQ. DNA for the CDR3: TGCGCCAGCAGCGCGGAGGGGACAGCTTATGGCTACACCTTC. Translation gives CASSAEGTAYGYTF.

The chain has TRBV5-1 and TRBJ2-1; TRBD1 aligns across 9 bases. The germline V gene encodes CDR1 SGHRS and CDR2 YFSETQ. The V gene end was trimmed by 3 bases and the J gene end by 5 bases; junction bases not matched to a gene: 9. This CDR3 has 16 residues. Here the CDR3 DNA reads TGCGCCAGCAGCTCAAGGGACAGGGACGGCGACAATGAGCAGTTCTTC. Amino acid sequence: CASSSRDRDGDNEQFF.

The gene calls are TRBV7-9 and TRBJ2-7; D is possibly TRBD1 or TRBD2 (6 bases each). Per germline, CDR1 SEHNR and CDR2 FQNEAQ (reference sequence). The CDR3 covers 16 residues. V lost 5 bases, J lost 5 bases, and 22 bases lay in between. CDR3 in amino acids: CASSARGHKISDEQYF. Written as DNA, the CDR3 is TGTGCCAGCAGCGCGCGGGGACATAAGATATCGGACGAGCAGTACTTC.

The CDR3 loop is CASIAQGLYNSPLHF. The CDR3 DNA reads as TGTGCCAGCATCGCACAGGGTTTGTATAATTCACCCCTCCACTTT. The J gene is TRBJ1-6, the V gene TRBV6-4; TRBD1 might be the D (6 bases). This CDR3 is built from 15 residues. V lost 7 bases and J lost 4, with 14 bases in between. CDR1 MRHNA and CDR2 SNTAGT come from the germline V gene.